The subject of this entry is one TCR beta chain. Here the CDR3 omits its conserved ending phenylalanine or tryptophan, so a read error is the likely source. The CDR3 covers 15 residues. J lost 6 bases, V lost 5 bases, and 8 bases had no gene match. The sample belongs to a study of tumor-infiltrating lymphocytes in primary liver carcinoma. A constant-region primer primed TCR beta cDNA synthesis from about 550 ng of total RNA. ARM-PCR was slightly modified, and three nested multiplex PCR rounds with it gave rise to the TCR beta libraries. Amplification in the first two PCR rounds was performed using TRBV1-TRBV30 forward primers and a C-beta reverse primer for 9 to 11 cycles each. TCRdb reanalysed the multiplex PCR reads using MiXCR and keeps one entry per CDR3 protein. This sample has approximately 310,000 distinct CDR3 sequences; over 55% occur once, and the top ten carry roughly 8.6%. RNA was extracted from whole blood without cell sorting, alongside germline DNA.

The genes are TRBV12-3 or TRBV12-4 and TRBJ2-1; TRBD2 aligns across 9 bases. Material for sequencing was peripheral blood. This clonotype was sampled from a man aged 35 to 55 with primary liver carcinoma and hepatitis B virus infection. This CDR3 reads CASSPRLAEFNEQFL. DNA for the CDR3: TGTGCCAGCAGTCCCAGACTAGCGGAGTTCAATGAGCAGTTCCTC.